Listed here are 24 T cell receptor beta chains from one sample, sequenced in a study of blood T cell repertoires in COVID-19. Method: immunoSEQ multiplex PCR; TCRdb's copy keeps in-frame clones and lacks some. The sample contains about 270,000 clones, 86% of which appear only once. Source material: peripheral blood. All receptors derive from a woman aged 25 to 39 with COVID-19, enrolled during active disease.

The table lists this clone with a count of one. This chain connects TRBV28 to TRBJ1-2; 7 positions match TRBD1. CDR3 length: 15 residues. J was trimmed by 3 bases and V by 8 bases; bases with no gene match: 12. The germline gives CDR1 MDHEN, CDR2 SYDVKM. CDR3 sequence (DNA): TGTGCCAGCTGGACCACCGGGACAGAGCACTATGGCTACACCTTC. Amino acids: CASWTTGTEHYGYTF.

This chain connects TRBV24-1 to TRBJ2-7; a possible D gene is TRBD2 (6 bases). Germline V gene data show CDR1 as KGHDR and CDR2 as SFDVKD. The CDR3 totals 15 residues. V dropped 5 bases and J dropped 2 bases, with 15 bases sitting between them. The CDR3 DNA is TGTGCCACCAGTGCCCCTGGACGGACTACCTACGAGCAGTACTTC. This gives the protein CATSAPGRTTYEQYF.

The chain carries TRBV28 and TRBJ2-2; 12 nucleotides line up with TRBD2. Trimming removed 2 bases from V and 5 bases from J; junction bases left unmatched: 3. The CDR3 consists of 16 residues. From germline, CDR1 is MDHEN and CDR2 SYDVKM. CDR3 nucleotide sequence: TGTGCCAGCAGTTTAGCGCTAGCGGGGGGGACCGGGGAGCTGTTTTTT. Translation gives CASSLALAGGTGELFF.

The genes are TRBV11-2 and TRBJ1-1; D ambiguous. V was clipped by 2 bases and J by 4 bases, with 8 bases between them. Per the germline V gene, CDR1 is SGHAT and CDR2 is FQNNGV. The CDR3 has 13 amino acids. The CDR3 nucleotides are TGTGCCAGCAGCTTAAGCGTTGGCACTGAAGCTTTCTTT. Translated, it gives CASSLSVGTEAFF.

V and J are TRBV19 and TRBJ2-2, with 9 bases that match TRBD2. Germline trimming cut 7 bases from V and 7 bases from J; bases unmatched to any gene: 10. Per the germline V gene, CDR1 is LNHDA and CDR2 is SQIVND (reference sequence). The CDR3 runs to 15 residues. The CDR3 region has the DNA TGTGCCAGTAACCTAGGAGGACTAGCGATCGGGGAGCTGTTTTTT. Its protein is CASNLGGLAIGELFF.

The chain links TRBV5-1 to TRBJ2-2, with 10 bases aligning to TRBD2. The CDR3 extends over 15 amino acids. V lost 6 bases and J lost 5; bases outside the gene matches: 7. From germline, CDR1 is SGHRS and CDR2 YFSETQ. The CDR3 here is CASKGGTSETGELFF. CDR3 nucleotide sequence: TGCGCCAGCAAGGGTGGGACTAGCGAAACCGGGGAGCTGTTTTTT. The whole variable domain, filled in from reference TRBV5-1 and TRBJ2-2, reads KAGVTQTPRYLIKTRGQQVTLSCSPISGHRSVSWYQQTPGQGLQFLFEYFSETQRNKGNFPGRFSGRQFSNSRSEMNVSTLELGDSALYLCASKGGTSETGELFFGEGSRLTVL.

V and J are TRBV6-5 and TRBJ2-5, with a weak D call TRBD1 (5 bases). V was pared by 4 bases and J by 2 bases, with 14 bases between. CDR1 is MNHEY and CDR2 is SVGAGI in the germline V gene. This CDR3 is built from 15 residues. The DNA for the CDR3 is TGTGCCAGCAGTTCCGAGGCAGGGCTACAAGAGACCCAGTACTTC. Translating gives CASSSEAGLQETQYF.

The rearrangement joins TRBV24-1 to TRBJ1-2, with D possibly TRBD1 on 5 matching bases. This CDR3 has 14 amino acids. From germline, CDR1 is KGHDR and CDR2 SFDVKD. Trimming shortened V by 5 bases and J by 8 bases, and 17 bases separated the two germline ends. DNA of the CDR3: TGTGCCACCAGTGCCCGCGGCGGGGGAGGGGGCTACACCTTC. Its translation is CATSARGGGGGYTF.

The chain is built from TRBV27 and TRBJ1-2; D is possibly TRBD1 (6 bases). CDR1 MNHEY and CDR2 SMNVEV come from the germline V gene (reference sequence). The CDR3 sequence is 14 residues long. V lost 5 bases and J lost 5, with 15 bases in between. This CDR3 reads CASSPHRDYYGYTF. The CDR3 bases are TGTGCCAGCAGTCCACACAGGGACTATTATGGCTACACCTTC.

The J gene is TRBJ1-2, the V gene TRBV11-2; maybe TRBD1 (5 bases). V was shortened by 5 bases and J by 8 bases, with 21 bases between the two germline ends. Germline V gene data show CDR1 as SGHAT and CDR2 as FQNNGV. There are 15 residues in the CDR3. The CDR3 loop reads CASSPNPGHSGGYTF. The CDR3 bases are TGTGCCAGCAGCCCTAACCCCGGACACTCAGGCGGCTACACCTTC. The whole variable domain, remainder taken from reference TRBV11-2 and TRBJ1-2, is EAGVAQSPRYKIIEKRQSVAFWCNPISGHATLYWYQQILGQGPKLLIQFQNNGVVDDSQLPKDRFSAERLKGVDSTLKIQPAKLEDSAVYLCASSPNPGHSGGYTFGSGTRLTVV.

The V and J genes are TRBV5-8 and TRBJ1-1, with TRBD1 identical over 9 bases. The CDR3 contains 18 residues. J gave up 0 bases and V 0 bases, and 9 bases lay outside the gene matches. The germline gives CDR1 SGHTS, CDR2 YDEGEE. This CDR3 reads CASSLGQGGGYMNTEAFF. CDR3 coding DNA: TGTGCCAGCAGCTTGGGACAGGGGGGAGGATACATGAACACTGAAGCTTTCTTT.

This sequence joins TRBV6-5 and TRBJ1-1; D uncertain. Germline CDR1 is MNHEY and CDR2 is SVGAGI. The CDR3 is 15 amino acids. Trimming pared 1 base from V and 3 bases from J, leaving 12 bases between. This chain's CDR3 is CASSYLIGPYTEAFF. DNA for the CDR3: TGTGCCAGCAGTTACTTGATTGGGCCTTACACTGAAGCTTTCTTT.

CDR3 sequence (DNA): TGTGCCAGCAGCATTGCGGTTGGGAGGATCAACACTGAAGCTTTCTTT. It yields the protein CASSIAVGRINTEAFF. The chain is built from TRBV5-4 and TRBJ1-1; no reliable D call. CDR3 length equals 16 residues. Trimming left V 4 bases short and J 2 bases short, with 18 bases between. CDR1 SGHNT and CDR2 YYREEE come from the germline V gene (reference sequence).

This clone was observed a single time. The CDR3 sequence is CASSLGRQLAYEQYF. The CDR3 bases are TGCGCCAGCAGCTTGGGACGACAGCTTGCCTACGAGCAGTACTTC. The gene calls are TRBV5-1 and TRBJ2-7, with TRBD1 as a possible D gene (5 bases). The CDR3 length is 15 residues. The V and J ends lost 0 bases and 2 bases respectively, with 12 bases between them. Per the germline V gene, CDR1 is SGHRS and CDR2 is YFSETQ.

V and J are TRBV18 and TRBJ2-7; D perhaps matches TRBD1 (6 bases). CDR1 and CDR2 from the germline V gene are KGHSH and LQKENI. V shed 3 bases and J shed 0 bases, with 18 bases lying between them. The CDR3 totals 17 residues. The CDR3 nucleotides read TGTGCCAGCTCACCCCTCGGTTCGAGGGGGAGCTCCTACGAGCAGTACTTC. Translation gives CASSPLGSRGSSYEQYF. The full variable domain, with the rest looked up from reference TRBV18 and TRBJ2-7, is NAGVMQNPRHLVRRRGQEARLRCSPMKGHSHVYWYRQLPEEGLKFMVYLQKENIIDESGMPKERFSAEFPKEGPSILRIQQVVRGDSAAYFCASSPLGSRGSSYEQYFGPGTRLTVT.

The rearrangement links TRBV11-2 to TRBJ1-1; no definite D call. The CDR3 contains 15 residues. Per germline, CDR1 SGHAT and CDR2 FQNNGV. Between the trimmed V and J ends, which lost 1 base and 0 bases, there was a span of 9 bases. CDR3 sequence: CASSLAKNVNTEAFF. Here the CDR3 DNA reads TGTGCCAGCAGCTTAGCTAAGAACGTGAACACTGAAGCTTTCTTT. Full variable domain (rest looked up from reference TRBV11-2 and TRBJ1-1): EAGVAQSPRYKIIEKRQSVAFWCNPISGHATLYWYQQILGQGPKLLIQFQNNGVVDDSQLPKDRFSAERLKGVDSTLKIQPAKLEDSAVYLCASSLAKNVNTEAFFGQGTRLTVV.

The V and J genes are TRBV19 and TRBJ2-1, with 7 bases that match TRBD1. The CDR3 spans 16 residues. Germline assignment: CDR1 LNHDA and CDR2 SQIVND (reference sequence). J was trimmed by 8 bases and V by 0 bases; bases with no gene match: 10. CDR3 nucleotide sequence: TGTGCCAGTAGTATAGATCGCGAGACAGGGAGCGATGAGCAGTTCTTC. Protein sequence: CASSIDRETGSDEQFF.

The chain links TRBV10-3 to TRBJ1-6; TRBD1 matches at 10 bases. The CDR3 extends over 17 amino acids. CDR1 ENHRY and CDR2 SYGVKD come from the germline V gene. J was trimmed by 9 bases and V by 2 bases; bases with no gene match: 10. The CDR3, as DNA: TGTGCCATCAGTGAGGCCCCCCGACAGGGGGCACGTTCACCCCTCCACTTT. This translates into CAISEAPRQGARSPLHF.

V usage is TRBV6-1 and J usage is TRBJ1-2; TRBD1 matches 8 bases. This CDR3 region has 18 residues. In germline, CDR1 is MNHNS, CDR2 SASEGT. Trimming cost V 1 base and J 3 bases; bases outside gene matches: 13. CDR3: CASSEEGQGPLPYYGYTF. CDR3 in DNA: TGTGCCAGCAGTGAAGAAGGACAGGGACCTCTACCTTACTATGGCTACACCTTC.

The chain employs TRBV5-1 and TRBJ1-4; 9 bases align to TRBD1. V gave up 0 bases and J gave up 9 bases; unmatched junction bases: 6. The CDR3 totals 15 residues. Germline V CDR1 and CDR2: SGHRS, YFSETQ. The CDR3 region is CASSLVRQGDQKLFF. The CDR3, as DNA: TGCGCCAGCAGCTTGGTACGACAGGGGGATCAAAAACTGTTTTTT.

The chain has TRBV20-1 and TRBJ1-1, with 8 bases aligning to TRBD1. This CDR3 has 11 residues. The J segment lost 4 bases and the V segment lost 6 bases, leaving 1 base of the junction unmatched. CDR1 and CDR2 from the germline V gene are DFQATT and SNEGSKA (reference sequence). The CDR3, as DNA: TGCAGTGCGACAGGGGTCACTGAAGCTTTCTTT. Translation: CSATGVTEAFF.

The rearrangement joins TRBV14 to TRBJ2-7; 7 bases agree with TRBD1. V dropped 7 bases and J dropped 0; count of bases not matched to a gene: 3. This CDR3 spans 13 amino acids. Germline values: CDR1 SGHDN, CDR2 FVKESK. The CDR3 spells CASTGTASYEQYF. CDR3 in DNA: TGTGCCAGCACCGGGACAGCCTCCTACGAGCAGTACTTC.

The genes are TRBV2 and TRBJ1-6, with a possible D match to TRBD1 (6 bases). The CDR3 contains 16 residues. The ends were cut back, 8 bases at V and 7 bases at J, with 21 bases in the middle. CDR1 is SNHLY and CDR2 is FYNNEI in the germline V gene. CDR3 nucleotide sequence: TGTGCCAGCCTGGCGGTACCAGGGGCACTCAATTCACCCCTCCACTTT. This translates into CASLAVPGALNSPLHF.

This chain links TRBV13 with TRBJ2-3; possibly TRBD2 for D (5 bases). Germline values: CDR1 PRHDT, CDR2 FYEKMQ (reference sequence). The CDR3 contains 15 residues. The V and J ends lost 7 bases and 2 bases respectively, with 16 bases between them. The CDR3 loop is CASTDRTFSTDTQYF. In DNA form, the CDR3 reads TGTGCCAGCACCGATCGGACTTTTTCCACAGATACGCAGTATTTT.